The next 3 T cell receptor beta chains were all read from a single sample in a study of identical twins. One entry per CDR3 protein, called by TCRdb with MiXCR from the 5' RACE reads. The sample has about 690,000 distinct CDR3 sequences, roughly 6% seen once. The material sequenced was naive T cells sorted from blood. The source of these receptors is a man aged 18 to 30 in good health.

J is TRBJ2-3 and V is TRBV2; 8 nucleotides agree with TRBD2. Germline CDR1 and CDR2: SNHLY and FYNNEI. Trimming took 10 bases from V and 8 from J; bases not matched to a gene: 11. The CDR3 totals 13 residues. The CDR3 DNA follows: TGTGCCACGACGGGGATAGCGGGATCTACGCAGTATTTT. Translating gives CATTGIAGSTQYF.

J is TRBJ2-1 and V is TRBV2; D remains ambiguous. This CDR3 spans 15 amino acids. Germline V gene sequence: CDR1 SNHLY, CDR2 FYNNEI. With 3 bases removed from V and 7 bases from J, the gap between germline ends came to 16 bases. The CDR3 coding sequence is TGTGCCAGCAGTGAGGTTAGCTTAGGGAAAAATGAGCAGTTCTTC. Translating it yields CASSEVSLGKNEQFF.

This clonotype came up once. The V gene is TRBV15, the J gene TRBJ2-5, with D possibly matching TRBD1 (6 bases). Germline CDR1 LNHNV, CDR2 YYDKDF (reference sequence). The V and J ends lost 5 bases and 5 bases respectively, with 15 bases between them. The CDR3 sequence is 14 residues long. CDR3 DNA sequence: TGTGCCACCAGCTACGCAGGGGCTGGGGAGACCCAGTACTTC. This sequence encodes CATSYAGAGETQYF.